This TCR beta chain stems from a study of T cells of healthy individuals. Each CDR3 protein gets one entry after TCRdb re-called the 5' RACE reads with MiXCR. Among 60,000 to 80,000 distinct CDR3 sequences listed, about a sixth were seen once. The CDR3 runs 13 residues. V was clipped by 5 bases and J by 6 bases, with 11 bases between them. The chain uses TRBV12-3 or TRBV12-4 and TRBJ1-5; weak D call: TRBD1 (5 bases). The origin of this receptor is a human donor in good health. Written as DNA, the CDR3 is TGTGCCAGCAGTCGCGCAGGGTTTCAGCCCCAGCATTTT. This gives the protein CASSRAGFQPQHF.